This TCR beta chain comes out of a study of blood T cells in healthy people across ages. The study, taken as a whole, reports: The unsorted PBMCs prevented any conclusive comparison of naive versus antigen-experienced cells. Relative to aged donors, long-lived donors carried more naive CD4+ cells and displayed higher diversity. Those diversity estimates obtained from one million T cells were thought to be underestimates.

With each sample, at least 5 micrograms of total RNA were extracted. The germline V gene has CDR1 MNHEY and CDR2 SVGEGT. The CDR3 runs 12 residues. Worth noting for this clonotype: What it binds is not known.

For the second PCR, which ran for about 6 to 11 cycles, a sample-barcoded 5' primer and a J-beta primer mix were used. TCRdb re-called the 5' RACE reads through MiXCR, storing one row per CDR3 protein. The data contain about 1.4 million distinct CDR3 sequences, 45% to 70% of them singletons. The chain is built from TRBV6-2 or TRBV6-3 and TRBJ2-5, with a tentative D call TRBD1 (6 bases). The DNA matches TRBJ2-7 better at its end, which makes the J call doubtful. The sequence derives from a man younger than 35 in good health. Source material: blood. The CDR3 here is CASSEDSHEQYF. Written as DNA, the CDR3 is TGTGCCAGCAGCGAGGACAGCCACGAGCAGTACTTC.